This TCR beta chain was profiled in a study of control samples from healthy donors and cancer patients. TCRdb's copy holds only in-frame clones and misses some; the assay was immunoSEQ multiplex PCR. The sample has around 23,000 clones; 75% to 90% are singletons. The CDR3 has 16 residues. Germline lookup yields CDR1 SGDLS and CDR2 YYNGEE. Trimming stripped 0 bases from V and 2 bases from J, with 11 bases between. The sample consisted of PBMCs. The TCR was taken from a man aged 55-75 years with head and neck cancer. This chain uses TRBV9 with TRBJ2-2; perhaps TRBD1 as D (6 bases). The chain's CDR3 is CASSVAVGGNTGELFF. The CDR3 nucleotides are TGTGCCAGCAGCGTAGCGGTAGGGGGTAACACCGGGGAGCTGTTTTTT.